The source of this TCR beta chain is a study of shared clonotypes between healthy human individuals. Template for every sorted-subset replicate PCR totaled 200 to 250 ng DNA, around 33,000 T cell genomes. Clones were sequenced by immunoSEQ multiplex PCR, and TCRdb holds only the in-frame ones, with some missing. The sample includes around 1.4 million clones, just under 99% of them seen just once. The CDR3 is 14 amino acids. Germline-derived CDR1 and CDR2 are WNHNN and SYGVQD (reference sequence). Trimming left V 3 bases short and J 6 bases short, with 12 bases between. The J gene is TRBJ2-4, the V gene TRBV10-1; either TRBD1 or TRBD2 may supply D (5 bases each). Sequencing used naive CD4+ T cells sorted from blood. Subset here: CD45RA+ positively selected. This sequence was found in a man aged 30-40 years in good health. CDR3 in DNA: TGCGCCAGCAGTGATGGGGGAAGGCGAAACATTCAGTACTTC. Protein product: CASSDGGRRNIQYF.